This is a list of T cell receptor beta chains from one sample in a study of blood T cell repertoires in COVID-19. The protocol was immunoSEQ multiplex PCR, while the TCRdb copy is restricted to in-frame clones and leaves out a portion. Here the sample spans over 10,000 clones, roughly 88% being singletons. Input material: peripheral blood. These receptors came from a human donor in a cohort sampled during active COVID-19. Each CDR3 is given with its conserved first and last residue. The D gene is left open where the match is weak. A row's size may be missing; if present it is once, few, many or a size class.

J: TRBJ2-7; V: TRBV19; D: TRBD2; size: .; length: 15; CDR3: CASSAGDAASYEQYF; DNA: TGTGCCAGTAGTGCGGGGGACGCGGCCTCCTACGAGCAGTACTTC
J: TRBJ1-4; V: TRBV28; D: .; size: large; length: 15; CDR3: CASSPSDSPNEKLFF; DNA: TGTGCCAGCAGCCCCTCAGACAGTCCTAATGAAAAACTGTTTTTT
J: TRBJ2-7; V: TRBV3-1/TRBV3-2; D: TRBD1; size: .; length: 15; CDR3: CASRLTGTGGHEQYF; DNA: TGTGCCAGCAGACTAACCGGGACAGGGGGCCACGAGCAGTACTTC
J: TRBJ2-7; V: TRBV4-2; D: .; size: few; length: 12; CDR3: CASSQGGGEQYF; DNA: TGTGCCAGCAGCCAAGGAGGGGGCGAGCAGTACTTC
J: TRBJ1-3; V: TRBV7-9; D: .; size: .; length: 14; CDR3: CASSLTGSGNTIYF; DNA: TGTGCCAGCAGCTTGACAGGCTCCGGAAACACCATATATTTT
J: TRBJ2-3; V: TRBV7-3; D: .; size: .; length: 13; CDR3: CASSRVFEDTQYF; DNA: TGTGCCAGCAGCCGAGTTTTTGAAGATACGCAGTATTTT
J: TRBJ2-5; V: TRBV6-2/TRBV6-3; D: .; size: .; length: 14; CDR3: CASSYGRRAETQYF; DNA: TGTGCCAGCAGTTACGGCAGGCGGGCAGAGACCCAGTACTTC
J: TRBJ1-2; V: TRBV5-6; D: .; size: .; length: 13; CDR3: CASSILDKGGYTF; DNA: TGTGCCAGCAGCATCCTGGACAAAGGAGGCTACACCTTC
J: TRBJ1-3; V: TRBV6-2/TRBV6-3; D: .; size: .; length: 15; CDR3: CASSYFGRAGNTIYF; DNA: TGTGCCAGCAGTTACTTCGGCAGGGCTGGAAACACCATATATTTT
J: TRBJ1-2; V: TRBV13; D: .; size: .; length: 14; CDR3: CASSLGRGVSGYTF; DNA: TGTGCCAGCAGCTTAGGCCGCGGGGTTTCTGGCTACACCTTC